The source of this T cell receptor beta chain is a study of radiation and T cells in renal cell carcinoma. Study overall: Nephrectomy followed 15 Gy stereotactic body radiation by 4 weeks. Study conclusions and caveats: From baseline, blood top tumor clonotypes peaked at 2 weeks post-radiation.

Concerning this clone: Its antigen is not known.

The protocol was immunoSEQ multiplex PCR, while the TCRdb copy is restricted to in-frame clones and leaves out a portion. The repertoire has about 120,000 clones, around 80% of them found once; the top ten carry under 6.5%. CDR1 and CDR2 (germline): MNHNS, SASEGT. Trimming took 0 bases from V and 8 from J; bases not matched to a gene: 4. This CDR3 has 14 residues. Time point described: blood 2 weeks post-SBRT. Treatment indicated: 15 Gy SBRT to primary tumor, nephrectomy 4 weeks later. The tumor was a clear cell renal cell carcinoma. The sample here was blood, taken from a patient whose treatment included radiotherapy and nephrectomy. The V gene is TRBV6-1, the J gene TRBJ2-1, with 7 bases identical to TRBD2. The TCR comes from a man between 50 and 59 years old with renal cell carcinoma. This chain's CDR3 is CASSEAGGAHEQFF. As DNA, the CDR3 is TGTGCCAGCAGTGAAGCGGGAGGGGCTCATGAGCAGTTCTTC.